This T cell receptor beta chain derives from a study of T cell responses to AZD1222 COVID-19 vaccine. Across the study: Pooled samples include second doses given at about 4 or 12 weeks. Study-wide points: Only 6 or 7 AZD1222 recipients tested seropositive at baseline. Donors skewed white British and female; clonal diversity was possibly underestimated.

Concerning this clone itself: Antigen unknown.

Assay: immunoSEQ multiplex PCR; the TCRdb copy retains only in-frame clones and omits some. The sample includes around 77,000 clones, more than 80% of them seen just once. The CDR3 sequence is 16 residues long. Germline loops: CDR1 LNHNV, CDR2 YYDKDF (reference sequence). V gave up 0 bases and J gave up 4 bases; unmatched junction bases: 3. The sample here was peripheral blood, taken on day 0 of AZD1222 vaccination. This sequence originates from an adult in good health. V usage is TRBV15 and J usage is TRBJ2-1; 10 bases map to TRBD2. CDR3 protein: CATSRDWTSGYNEQFF. In DNA form, the CDR3 reads TGTGCCACCAGCAGAGATTGGACTAGCGGATACAATGAGCAGTTCTTC.